The clone carrying this T cell receptor (beta chain) was counted a few times. Its antigen is not known. The data belong to a study of CD8 T cells in ankylosing spondylitis. Overall study results and limits: Disease-linked clones had a CD8+ phenotype and relatively low frequency in peripheral blood. A TCR beta motif of fewer than ten highly homologous variants seemed to mark ankylosing spondylitis blood.

TCRdb redid the calling of the 5' RACE reads with MiXCR, one entry per CDR3 protein. The repertoire has tens of thousands of distinct CDR3 sequences, just under 9% of them found once; the top ten carry roughly 29%. CDR1 MNHNY and CDR2 SVGAGI come from the germline V gene (reference sequence). J was trimmed by 6 bases and V by 2 bases; bases with no gene match: 1. This CDR3 is built from 12 residues. The gene calls are TRBV6-6 and TRBJ2-7, with TRBD2 identical over 7 bases. This clonotype originated in a male donor with ankylosing spondylitis. Material for sequencing was blood, either unsorted or a sorted T cell fraction (not recorded which). Written as DNA, the CDR3 is TGTGCCAGCAGTTACGCGGGAGCCGAGCAGTACTTC. As protein: CASSYAGAEQYF.